A single TCR beta chain is shown here with its context. The sample belongs to a study of T cell changes during pregnancy in multiple sclerosis. Germline CDR1 MNHEY, CDR2 SVGAGI. V dropped 4 bases and J dropped 3 bases, with 7 bases sitting between them. This CDR3 is built from 14 residues. Assay used: immunoSEQ multiplex PCR; TCRdb lists only in-frame clones, some missing. The sample gives 30,000 or so clones, around 91% of which show up once; approximately 3.9% is in the top ten. This rearrangement joins TRBV6-5 to TRBJ1-6; TRBD1 might be the D (5 bases). The source of this sequence is a female donor in good health, enrolled as a control in a pregnancy study. The sequences come from CD8+ T cells from peripheral blood mononuclear cells, collected in the second trimester of pregnancy. The CDR3 region has the DNA TGTGCCAGCAGTTCGGGGGGCTATAATTCACCCCTCCACTTT. Its protein is CASSSGGYNSPLHF.